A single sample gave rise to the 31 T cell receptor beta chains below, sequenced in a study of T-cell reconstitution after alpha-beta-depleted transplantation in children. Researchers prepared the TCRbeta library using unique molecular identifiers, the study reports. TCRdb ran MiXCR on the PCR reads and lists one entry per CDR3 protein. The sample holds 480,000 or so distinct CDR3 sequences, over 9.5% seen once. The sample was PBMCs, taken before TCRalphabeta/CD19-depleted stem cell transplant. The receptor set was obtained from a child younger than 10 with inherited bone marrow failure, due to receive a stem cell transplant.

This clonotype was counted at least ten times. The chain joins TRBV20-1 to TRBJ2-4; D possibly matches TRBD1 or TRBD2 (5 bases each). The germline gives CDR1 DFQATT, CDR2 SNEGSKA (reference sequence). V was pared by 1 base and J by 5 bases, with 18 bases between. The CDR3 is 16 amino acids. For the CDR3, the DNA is TGCAGTGCTAGAGTTACGGGGCGCGGGTCCGAAAACATTCAGTACTTC. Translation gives CSARVTGRGSENIQYF.

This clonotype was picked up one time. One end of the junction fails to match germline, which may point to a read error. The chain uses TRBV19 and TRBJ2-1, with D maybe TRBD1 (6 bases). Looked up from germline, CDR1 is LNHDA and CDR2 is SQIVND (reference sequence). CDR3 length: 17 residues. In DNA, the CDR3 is TGTGCCTGTAGTATAGAAGGGGGAGATTTCTCCTACAATGAGCAGTTCTTC. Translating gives CACSIEGGDFSYNEQFF. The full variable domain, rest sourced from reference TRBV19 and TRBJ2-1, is DGGITQSPKYLFRKEGQNVTLSCEQNLNHDAMYWYRQDPGQGLRLIYYSQIVNDFQKGDIAEGYSVSREKKESFPLTVTSAQKNPTAFYLCACSIEGGDFSYNEQFFGPGTRLTVL.

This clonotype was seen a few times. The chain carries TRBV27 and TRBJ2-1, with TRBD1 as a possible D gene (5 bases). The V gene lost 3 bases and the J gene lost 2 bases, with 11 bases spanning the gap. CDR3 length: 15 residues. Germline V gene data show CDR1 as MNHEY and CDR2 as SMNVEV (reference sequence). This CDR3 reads CASSFGARTYNEQFF. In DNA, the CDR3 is TGTGCCAGCAGTTTTGGGGCACGAACCTACAATGAGCAGTTCTTC.

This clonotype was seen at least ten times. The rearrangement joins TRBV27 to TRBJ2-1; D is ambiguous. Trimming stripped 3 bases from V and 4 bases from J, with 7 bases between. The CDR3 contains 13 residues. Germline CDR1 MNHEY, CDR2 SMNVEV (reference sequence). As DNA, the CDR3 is TGTGCCAGCAGTTTTTCCGTGTACAATGAGCAGTTCTTC. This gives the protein CASSFSVYNEQFF.

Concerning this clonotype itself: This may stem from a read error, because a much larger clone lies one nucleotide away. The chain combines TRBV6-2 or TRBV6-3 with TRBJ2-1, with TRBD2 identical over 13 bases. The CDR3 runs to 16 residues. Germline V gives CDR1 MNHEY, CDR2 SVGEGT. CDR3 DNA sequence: TGTGGCAGCAGCCACAAGTCACTAGCGGGAGGGGATGAGCAGTTCTTC. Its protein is CGSSHKSLAGGDEQFF.

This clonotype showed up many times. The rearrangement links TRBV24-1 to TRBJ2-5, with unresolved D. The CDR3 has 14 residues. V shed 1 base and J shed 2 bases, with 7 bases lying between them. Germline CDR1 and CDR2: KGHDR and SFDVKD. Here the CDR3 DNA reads TGTGCCACCAGTGATTTTAGTCTACAAGAGACCCAGTACTTC. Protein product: CATSDFSLQETQYF.

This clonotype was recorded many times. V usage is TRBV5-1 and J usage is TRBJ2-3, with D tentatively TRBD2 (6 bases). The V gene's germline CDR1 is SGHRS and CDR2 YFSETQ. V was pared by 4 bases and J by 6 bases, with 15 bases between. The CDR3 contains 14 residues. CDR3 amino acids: CASSPGLRGDTQYF. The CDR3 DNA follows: TGCGCCAGCAGCCCGGGACTCCGTGGGGATACGCAGTATTTT.

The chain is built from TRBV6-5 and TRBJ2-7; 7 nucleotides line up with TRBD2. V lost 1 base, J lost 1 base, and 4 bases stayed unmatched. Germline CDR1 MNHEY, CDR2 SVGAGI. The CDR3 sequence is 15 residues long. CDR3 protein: CASSYWGSGSYEQYF. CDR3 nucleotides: TGTGCCAGCAGTTACTGGGGTAGCGGGTCCTACGAGCAGTACTTC.

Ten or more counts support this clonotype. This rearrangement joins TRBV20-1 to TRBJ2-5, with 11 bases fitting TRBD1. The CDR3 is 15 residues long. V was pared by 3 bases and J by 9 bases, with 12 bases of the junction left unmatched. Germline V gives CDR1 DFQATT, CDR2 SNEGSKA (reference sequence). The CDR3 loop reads CSARAPGQGGLAQYF. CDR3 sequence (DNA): TGCAGTGCTAGGGCACCGGGACAGGGGGGACTGGCCCAGTACTTC.

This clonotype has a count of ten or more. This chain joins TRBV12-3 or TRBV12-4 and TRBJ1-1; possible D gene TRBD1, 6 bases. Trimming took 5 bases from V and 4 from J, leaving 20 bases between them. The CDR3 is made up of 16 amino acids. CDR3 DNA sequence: TGTGCCAGCAGTCCGCAGGGGCAGAAGGGTGTCACTGAAGCTTTCTTT. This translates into CASSPQGQKGVTEAFF.

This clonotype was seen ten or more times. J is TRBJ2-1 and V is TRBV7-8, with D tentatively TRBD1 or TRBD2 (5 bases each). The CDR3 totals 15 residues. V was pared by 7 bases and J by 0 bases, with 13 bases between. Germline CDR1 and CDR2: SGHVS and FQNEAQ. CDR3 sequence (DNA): TGTGCCAGCACCATGGGACGGAGCTCCTACAATGAGCAGTTCTTC. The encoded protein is CASTMGRSSYNEQFF.

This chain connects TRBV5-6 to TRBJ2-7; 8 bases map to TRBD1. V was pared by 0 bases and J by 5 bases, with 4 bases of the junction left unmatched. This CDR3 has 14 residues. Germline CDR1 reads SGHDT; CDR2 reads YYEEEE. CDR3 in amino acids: CASSLVDRADEQYF. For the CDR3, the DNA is TGTGCCAGCAGCTTGGTGGACAGGGCGGACGAGCAGTACTTC.

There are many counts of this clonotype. The CDR3 sequence is CASSPRLAGTDTQYF. In nucleotides, the CDR3 is TGTGCCAGCAGCCCAAGACTAGCGGGCACAGATACGCAGTATTTT. The rearrangement links TRBV6-1 to TRBJ2-3, with 9 bases lining up with TRBD2. V lost 6 bases, J lost 1 base, and 5 bases stayed unmatched. Germline CDR1 is MNHNS and CDR2 is SASEGT. The CDR3 is 15 residues long.

In DNA, the CDR3 is TGTGCCAGCGGTTGGGGGGCTGCCTACGAGCAGTACTTC. It codes for CASGWGAAYEQYF. J is TRBJ2-7 and V is TRBV27; D tentatively fits TRBD1 or TRBD2 (6 bases each). Trimming took 8 bases from V and 2 from J, leaving 13 bases between them. There are 13 residues in the CDR3. CDR1 MNHEY and CDR2 SMNVEV come from the germline V gene (reference sequence).

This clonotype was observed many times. The CDR3 sequence: CASSLGGGGGEVQFF. Here the CDR3 DNA reads TGTGCCAGCAGCTTGGGTGGGGGAGGGGGGGAGGTGCAGTTCTTC. The chain has TRBV5-4 and TRBJ2-1; a possible D gene is TRBD2 (7 bases). Germline V gene sequence: CDR1 SGHNT, CDR2 YYREEE (reference sequence). With 0 bases removed from V and 12 bases from J, the gap between germline ends came to 19 bases. The CDR3 has 15 residues. The whole variable domain, filled in from reference TRBV5-4 and TRBJ2-1, reads ETGVTQSPTHLIKTRGQQVTLRCSSQSGHNTVSWYQQALGQGPQFIFQYYREEENGRGNFPPRFSGLQFPNYSSELNVNALELDDSALYLCASSLGGGGGEVQFFGPGTRLTVL.

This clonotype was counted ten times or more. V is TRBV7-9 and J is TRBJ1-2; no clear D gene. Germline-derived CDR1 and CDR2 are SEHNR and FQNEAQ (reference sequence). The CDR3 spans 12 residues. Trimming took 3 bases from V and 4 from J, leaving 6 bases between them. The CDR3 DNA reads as TGTGCCAGCAGCTTGGGTACCTATGGCTACACCTTC. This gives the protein CASSLGTYGYTF.

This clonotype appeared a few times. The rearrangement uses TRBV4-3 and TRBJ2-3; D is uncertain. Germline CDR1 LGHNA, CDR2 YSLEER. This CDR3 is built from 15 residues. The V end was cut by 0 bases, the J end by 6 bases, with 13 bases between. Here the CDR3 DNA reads TGCGCCAGCAGCCAAGAAGGACCGCGCATGGATACGCAGTATTTT. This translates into CASSQEGPRMDTQYF.

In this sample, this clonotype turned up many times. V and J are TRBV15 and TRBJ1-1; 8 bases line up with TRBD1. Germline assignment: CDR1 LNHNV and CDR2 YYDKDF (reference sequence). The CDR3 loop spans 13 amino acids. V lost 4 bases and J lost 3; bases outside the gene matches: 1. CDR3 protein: CATSKDRDTEAFF. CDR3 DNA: TGTGCCACCAGCAAGGACAGGGACACTGAAGCTTTCTTT.

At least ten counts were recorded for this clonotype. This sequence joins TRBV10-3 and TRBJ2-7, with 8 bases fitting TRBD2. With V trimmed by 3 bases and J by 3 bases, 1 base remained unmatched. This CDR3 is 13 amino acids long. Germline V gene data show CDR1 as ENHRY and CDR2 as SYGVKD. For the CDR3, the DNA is TGTGCCATCAGTGAAAGCGGGAGCTACGAGCAGTACTTC. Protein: CAISESGSYEQYF.

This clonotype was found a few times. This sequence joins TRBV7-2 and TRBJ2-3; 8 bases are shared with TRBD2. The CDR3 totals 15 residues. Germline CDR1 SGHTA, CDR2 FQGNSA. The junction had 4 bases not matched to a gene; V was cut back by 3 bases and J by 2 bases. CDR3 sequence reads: CASSFRGGTTDTQYF. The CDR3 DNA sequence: TGTGCCAGCAGCTTCCGGGGGGGGACCACAGATACGCAGTATTTT. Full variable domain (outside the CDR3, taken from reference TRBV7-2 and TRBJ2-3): GAGVSQSPSNKVTEKGKDVELRCDPISGHTALYWYRQSLGQGLEFLIYFQGNSAPDKSGLPSDRFSAERTGGSVSTLTIQRTQQEDSAVYLCASSFRGGTTDTQYFGPGTRLTVL.

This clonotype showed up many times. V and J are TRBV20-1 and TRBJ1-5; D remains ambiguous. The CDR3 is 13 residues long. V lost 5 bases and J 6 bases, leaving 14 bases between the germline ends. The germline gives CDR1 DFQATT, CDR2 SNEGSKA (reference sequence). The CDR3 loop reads CSAPRTGGQPQHF. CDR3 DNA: TGCAGTGCTCCTAGGACCGGAGGTCAGCCCCAGCATTTT.

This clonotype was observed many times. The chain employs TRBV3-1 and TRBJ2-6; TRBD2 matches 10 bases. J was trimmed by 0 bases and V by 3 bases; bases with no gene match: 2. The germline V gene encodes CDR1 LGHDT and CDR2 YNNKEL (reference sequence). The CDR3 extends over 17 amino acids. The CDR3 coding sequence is TGTGCCAGCAGCCAGAGCGGGAGGGCCTCTGGGGCCAACGTCCTGACTTTC. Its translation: CASSQSGRASGANVLTF.

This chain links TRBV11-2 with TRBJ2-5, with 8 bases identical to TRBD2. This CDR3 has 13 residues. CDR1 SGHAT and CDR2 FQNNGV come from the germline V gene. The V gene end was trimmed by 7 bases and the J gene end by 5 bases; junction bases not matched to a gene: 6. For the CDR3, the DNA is TGTGCCAGCACATTAGCGGGGTTGGAGACCCAGTACTTC. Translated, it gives CASTLAGLETQYF.

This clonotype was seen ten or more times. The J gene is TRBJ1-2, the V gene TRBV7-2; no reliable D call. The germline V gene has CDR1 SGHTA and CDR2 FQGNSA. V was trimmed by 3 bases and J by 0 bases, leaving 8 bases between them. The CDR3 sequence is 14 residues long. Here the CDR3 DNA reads TGTGCCAGCAGCTTTCAGGCTGCTAACTATGGCTACACCTTC. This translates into CASSFQAANYGYTF.

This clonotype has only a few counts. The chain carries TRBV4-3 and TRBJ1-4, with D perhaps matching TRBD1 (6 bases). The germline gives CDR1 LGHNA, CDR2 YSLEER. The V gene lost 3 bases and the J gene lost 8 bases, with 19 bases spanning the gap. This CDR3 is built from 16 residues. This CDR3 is CASSQGAGGRGEKLFF. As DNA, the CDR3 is TGCGCCAGCAGCCAGGGAGCCGGGGGCCGAGGGGAAAAACTGTTTTTT.

CDR3 in amino acids: CASSPRQGVGNTEAFF. CDR3 nucleotides: TGTGCCAGCAGCCCGAGACAGGGTGTGGGGAACACTGAAGCTTTCTTT. V and J are TRBV11-2 and TRBJ1-1, with 7 bases that match TRBD1. Germline CDR1 reads SGHAT; CDR2 reads FQNNGV. Losses at the gene ends were 5 bases for V and 1 base for J; bases not matched to a gene: 10. The CDR3 runs 16 residues. Together with reference TRBV11-2 and TRBJ1-1, the CDR3 gives the full variable domain: EAGVAQSPRYKIIEKRQSVAFWCNPISGHATLYWYQQILGQGPKLLIQFQNNGVVDDSQLPKDRFSAERLKGVDSTLKIQPAKLEDSAVYLCASSPRQGVGNTEAFFGQGTRLTVV.

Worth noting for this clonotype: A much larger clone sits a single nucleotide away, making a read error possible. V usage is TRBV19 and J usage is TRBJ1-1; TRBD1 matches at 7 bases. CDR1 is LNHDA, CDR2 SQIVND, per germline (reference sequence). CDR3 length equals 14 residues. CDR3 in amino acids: CASSRQGENTDAFF. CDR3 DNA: TGTGCCAGTAGCCGACAGGGAGAGAACACTGACGCTTTCTTT.

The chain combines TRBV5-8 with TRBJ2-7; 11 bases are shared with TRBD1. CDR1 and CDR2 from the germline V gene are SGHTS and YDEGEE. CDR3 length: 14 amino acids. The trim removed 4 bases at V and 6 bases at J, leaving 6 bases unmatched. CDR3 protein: CASSPLGQGGEQYF. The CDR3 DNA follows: TGTGCCAGCAGCCCTTTGGGACAGGGGGGCGAGCAGTACTTC.

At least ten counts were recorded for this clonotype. CDR3 bases: TGTGCCACCAGCAGAGCTCCGACTAGCCTGTACAATGAGCAGTTCTTC. This translates into CATSRAPTSLYNEQFF. The chain couples TRBV15 to TRBJ2-1; 7 bases align to TRBD2. There are 16 residues in the CDR3. CDR1 and CDR2 (germline): LNHNV, YYDKDF (reference sequence). Trimming removed 1 base from V and 4 bases from J; junction bases left unmatched: 7.

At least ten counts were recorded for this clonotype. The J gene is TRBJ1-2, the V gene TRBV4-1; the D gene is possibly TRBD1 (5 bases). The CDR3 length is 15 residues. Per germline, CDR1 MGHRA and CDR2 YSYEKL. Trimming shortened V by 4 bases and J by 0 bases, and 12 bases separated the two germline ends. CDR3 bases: TGCGCCAGCAGCCGAACAGGAGGTCCTAACTATGGCTACACCTTC. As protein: CASSRTGGPNYGYTF.

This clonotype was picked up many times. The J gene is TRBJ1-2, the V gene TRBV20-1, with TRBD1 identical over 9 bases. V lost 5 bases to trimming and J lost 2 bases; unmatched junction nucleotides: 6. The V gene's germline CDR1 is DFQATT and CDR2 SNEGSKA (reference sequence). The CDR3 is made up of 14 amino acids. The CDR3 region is CSAVDGQGNYGYTF. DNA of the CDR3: TGCAGTGCTGTCGACGGACAGGGGAACTATGGCTACACCTTC.